The next 18 T cell receptor beta chains were all read from a single sample in a study of blood T cell repertoires in COVID-19. Profiled with immunoSEQ multiplex PCR; TCRdb holds only in-frame clones, not every one. The data contain about 100,000 clones, just under 80% of them singletons. What was sequenced was peripheral blood. The receptors stem from a man aged 70 or older with active or convalescent COVID-19.

This clone was picked up a small number of times. This chain's CDR3 is CATEGGAASTYEQYF. CDR3 nucleotides: TGTGCCACCGAGGGAGGAGCCGCCTCGACCTACGAGCAGTACTTC. V is TRBV24-1 and J is TRBJ2-7; D might be TRBD2 (6 bases). With 9 bases removed from V and 2 bases from J, the gap between germline ends came to 19 bases. CDR3 length: 15 residues. Germline-derived CDR1 and CDR2 are KGHDR and SFDVKD.

The chain joins TRBV19 to TRBJ2-1; maybe TRBD1 (5 bases). Trimming shortened V by 9 bases and J by 6 bases, and 21 bases separated the two germline ends. Germline CDR1 and CDR2: LNHDA and SQIVND (reference sequence). CDR3 size: 15 residues. The CDR3 spells CASSPSPAGFNEQFF. The CDR3 nucleotides read TGTGCCAGCTCGCCATCCCCGGCAGGGTTCAATGAGCAGTTCTTC. Variable domain in full (rest from reference TRBV19 and TRBJ2-1): DGGITQSPKYLFRKEGQNVTLSCEQNLNHDAMYWYRQDPGQGLRLIYYSQIVNDFQKGDIAEGYSVSREKKESFPLTVTSAQKNPTAFYLCASSPSPAGFNEQFFGPGTRLTVL.

This clone has a handful of counts. This sequence joins TRBV4-1 and TRBJ2-7, with TRBD1 as a possible D gene (6 bases). CDR1 and CDR2 (germline): MGHRA, YSYEKL. V was shortened by 5 bases and J by 0 bases, with 14 bases between the two germline ends. This CDR3 region has 15 residues. The CDR3 loop reads CASSSTTGPSYEQYF. CDR3 coding DNA: TGCGCCAGCAGCTCCACTACAGGGCCCTCCTACGAGCAGTACTTC.

This chain's CDR3 is CTSSQDHPAGGYNEQFF. CDR3 in DNA: TGCACCAGCAGCCAAGATCACCCGGCGGGGGGCTACAATGAGCAGTTCTTC. The rearrangement links TRBV1 to TRBJ2-1; whether TRBD2, the table's D call, matches the DNA was not checked. TRBV1 is designated a pseudogene. This CDR3 has 17 amino acids.

V gene TRBV27 combines with J gene TRBJ1-2; TRBD1 is a possible D gene (5 bases). The germline CDR1 and CDR2 sequences are MNHEY and SMNVEV (reference sequence). V lost 3 bases, J lost 1 base, and 12 bases lay in between. The CDR3 length is 15 residues. The DNA of the CDR3 is TGTGCCAGCAGTTTGACGATAGGGGTTAACTATGGCTACACCTTC. Amino acids: CASSLTIGVNYGYTF.

The chain couples TRBV29-1 to TRBJ1-2; D might be TRBD1 (6 bases). The CDR3 covers 12 residues. Germline V gene lookup returns CDR1 SQVTM and CDR2 ANQGSEA. With 7 bases removed from V and 0 bases from J, the gap between germline ends came to 9 bases. CDR3 bases: TGCAGCGCTGGGACACCTAACTATGGCTACACCTTC. Translated: CSAGTPNYGYTF.

The CDR3 loop reads CASSPLTSDKETQYF. CDR3 nucleotides: TGCGCCAGCAGCCCCCTGACTAGTGACAAGGAGACCCAGTACTTC. The chain has TRBV4-3 and TRBJ2-5; D may be TRBD2 (6 bases). CDR1 and CDR2 from the germline V gene are LGHNA and YSLEER. V gave up 4 bases and J gave up 5 bases, with 17 bases separating them. The CDR3 is made up of 15 amino acids.

The CDR3 sequence is CASRRGRGTEAFF. The CDR3 nucleotides read TGTGCCAGTAGAAGAGGGAGAGGCACTGAAGCTTTCTTT. V and J are TRBV19 and TRBJ1-1; no clear D. Trimming removed 6 bases from V and 4 bases from J, with 12 bases in between. Germline values: CDR1 LNHDA, CDR2 SQIVND (reference sequence). This CDR3 region has 13 residues.

This clone came up many times. This chain links TRBV2 with TRBJ2-2; 8 bases match TRBD1. The CDR3 contains 15 residues. Germline loops: CDR1 SNHLY, CDR2 FYNNEI. J lost 5 bases, V lost 7 bases, and 9 bases had no gene match. The DNA for the CDR3 is TGTGCCAGCACCACTTGGACAGGGCCGACCGGGGAGCTGTTTTTT. Its protein product is CASTTWTGPTGELFF.

The CDR3: CASSLQTSGGETQYF. In DNA form, the CDR3 reads TGTGCCAGCAGCCTACAGACTAGCGGGGGAGAGACCCAGTACTTC. This chain connects TRBV7-9 to TRBJ2-5, with 12 bases aligning to TRBD2. CDR1 is SEHNR and CDR2 is FQNEAQ in the germline V gene (reference sequence). The CDR3 runs 15 residues. Germline trimming cut 5 bases from V and 4 bases from J; bases unmatched to any gene: 5.

V is TRBV5-4 and J is TRBJ2-5; 7 bases align to TRBD1. V lost 4 bases and J lost 2; bases outside the gene matches: 5. CDR1 is SGHNT and CDR2 is YYREEE in the germline V gene (reference sequence). The CDR3 sequence is 14 residues long. The CDR3 spells CASSEGAGQETQYF. In DNA, the CDR3 is TGTGCCAGCAGCGAGGGGGCGGGTCAAGAGACCCAGTACTTC.

The chain carries TRBV12-3 or TRBV12-4 and TRBJ1-1; D is perhaps TRBD1 (6 bases). CDR3 length equals 13 residues. V lost 9 bases, J lost 0 bases, and 11 bases lay in between. The CDR3 loop reads CASNRALNTEAFF. Written as DNA, the CDR3 is TGTGCCAGTAACAGGGCTCTGAACACTGAAGCTTTCTTT.

This clone appeared once. V and J are TRBV20-1 and TRBJ1-3, with D unresolved. The V and J ends lost 3 bases and 3 bases respectively, with 9 bases between them. CDR3 length: 13 amino acids. CDR1 and CDR2 (germline): DFQATT, SNEGSKA (reference sequence). As DNA, the CDR3 is TGCAGTGCTAGTCTCAGTTTTGGAAACACCATATATTTT. As protein: CSASLSFGNTIYF.

The V and J genes are TRBV28 and TRBJ1-5, with TRBD1 identical over 9 bases. This CDR3 comprises 16 residues. V was pared by 4 bases and J by 6 bases, with 10 bases of the junction left unmatched. Per the germline V gene, CDR1 is MDHEN and CDR2 is SYDVKM. The CDR3 DNA follows: TGTGCCAGCAGTTCCTACAGGGGGCGAGGGCCTCAGCCCCAGCATTTT. Encoded protein: CASSSYRGRGPQPQHF.

J is TRBJ2-2 and V is TRBV19, with a weak D call TRBD1 (6 bases). Trimming took 6 bases from V and 2 from J, leaving 13 bases between them. CDR3 length: 15 amino acids. Germline-derived CDR1 and CDR2 are LNHDA and SQIVND (reference sequence). CDR3 in DNA: TGTGCCAGTAGGGAATGGACAGTTAACACCGGGGAGCTGTTTTTT. Its protein product is CASREWTVNTGELFF.

This clone was detected only a few times. The J gene is TRBJ2-7, the V gene TRBV5-1, with 9 nucleotides matching TRBD1. Germline V gene sequence: CDR1 SGHRS, CDR2 YFSETQ. The CDR3 spans 14 residues. V dropped 7 bases and J dropped 2; count of bases not matched to a gene: 7. The CDR3 region is CASFPGQGPYEQYF. The CDR3 DNA is TGCGCCAGCTTTCCGGGACAGGGCCCCTACGAGCAGTACTTC.

The rearrangement uses TRBV27 and TRBJ2-3, with 7 bases lining up with TRBD1. This CDR3 has 16 amino acids. Germline loops: CDR1 MNHEY, CDR2 SMNVEV (reference sequence). Losses at the gene ends were 4 bases for V and 5 bases for J; bases not matched to a gene: 12. The CDR3 nucleotides are TGTGCCAGCAGTTCACCTTCAAGGGGGCGGCAAGATACGCAGTATTTT. Protein sequence: CASSSPSRGRQDTQYF.

This chain uses TRBV6-2 or TRBV6-3 with TRBJ1-1; D remains ambiguous. The CDR3 runs 12 residues. V lost 0 bases, J lost 5 bases, and 4 bases lay in between. CDR1 and CDR2 (germline): MNHEY, SVGEGT. CDR3 in amino acids: CASSYSRTEAFF. CDR3 nucleotides: TGTGCCAGCAGTTACTCGAGGACTGAAGCTTTCTTT.